This T cell receptor beta chain was identified in a study of blood T cell repertoires in COVID-19 (dated by TCRdb to 2019 to 2021). For the study in its entirety: Collaborator samples came from the United States, Italy and Spain and covered acute and convalescent phases of COVID-19. The prospective study material was composed of cDNA or gDNA derived from T cells, B-cell-depleted T cells, or PBMCs. Subjects who had been exposed to COVID-19, were actively infected with it, or had recovered from it provided the deeply sampled blood TCRbeta repertoires that made up the dataset. A freely available public database, intended as a resource for researchers studying the immune response to SARS-CoV-2, is where the repertoires were released. Samples were obtained from the ongoing ImmuneRACE study (first 160 participants) and from about 1,300 subjects provided by 6 global collaborators. Sample metadata almost always included a de-identified subject ID, COVID-19 status, age in years and sex. Where available, HLA class I and class II types were taken from metadata supplied by the sample provider and were not determined by assay-based typing.

What the research found in general, with its limitations: The quantity of clinical and demographic metadata differed by source and by participant and was supplied without curation.

Based on the germline V gene, the CDR1 and CDR2 sequences are SNHLY and FYNNEI. V is trimmed back by 4 bases and J by 2 bases, and the junction contains 2 bases that no gene match accounts for. The CDR3, cysteine through phenylalanine, is 16 amino acids long. Only the CDR3 portion is preserved as DNA: 48 bases, with reading frame beginning at the first base. Regarding this clone: Its antigen remains unidentified. One base away there is no much larger clone; base qualities are not given.

TCRbeta CDR3 regions were amplified from genomic DNA using the immunoSEQ Assay, a bias-controlled multiplex PCR. In the authors' own workflow: Within the assay, amplification of reference gene primers was used to estimate how many nucleated cells each sample contained. Sequence reads were collapsed and filtered to measure the absolute abundance of every unique TCRbeta CDR3 rearrangement. For each sample, productive Simpson clonality was calculated by taking the square root of Simpson's diversity index across productive rearrangements. TCRdb re-hosts the immuneACCESS table, in-frame sequences only. Its copies lack some clones; in the studies checked, an unresolved V gene accounts for under half of them, and the cause for the rest is not known. V, J and clone size are those of that table, while D and trimming were read from the DNA. This sample lists fewer than 350,000 clones; just over 90% were detected once. The ten largest account for over 2% of the sample.

Participants in the prospective study were enrolled through a virtual design, were aged roughly 18 to 100 years, and lived in roughly 26 United States geographic areas. In the prospective study, cohorts were assigned on the basis of participant-reported clinical history obtained from a screening survey and a study questionnaire. Each participant in the prospective study had whole blood, serum and a nasopharyngeal or oropharyngeal swab collected by mobile phlebotomists. Prospective study participants could optionally give additional blood draws and questionnaires over an approximately 2-month period. Before DNA extraction, blood samples from the prospective study were shipped at room temperature or frozen.

This clonotype originated in a woman aged 35 to 49 with acute COVID-19. Sequencing was done on a sample of PBMCs or T cells enriched from blood (not recorded which). The chain links TRBV2 with TRBJ1-6, with TRBD1 identical over 10 junction bases. The DNA is as follows: TGTGCCAGCAGTGGGGGACAGGGGCCCTATAATTCACCCCTCCACTTT. Translated, this gives CASSGGQGPYNSPLHF. Reference TRBV2 and TRBJ1-6 proteins supply the regions before and after the CDR3; the full variable domain is: EPEVTQTPSHQVTQMGQEVILRCVPISNHLYFYWYRQILGQKVEFLVSFYNNEISEKSEIFDDQFSVERPDGSNFTLKIRSTKLEDSAMYFCASSGGQGPYNSPLHFGNGTRLTVT.